This TCR beta chain came from a study of blood T cell repertoires in COVID-19. About the study: The origin of the acute and convalescent COVID-19 samples was the United States, Italy and Spain.

This CDR3 contains 13 residues. The ends were cut back, 6 bases at V and 5 bases at J, with 13 bases in the middle. Germline V gene sequence: CDR1 MNHEY, CDR2 SMNVEV (reference sequence). Assay used: immunoSEQ multiplex PCR; TCRdb lists only in-frame clones, some missing. The sample lists some 300,000 clones, less than 90% occurring once. This clonotype originated in a woman aged 70-85 years with COVID-19, enrolled during active disease. The V and J genes are TRBV27 and TRBJ2-5, with D uncertain. Source material: peripheral blood. CDR3 loop: CASSVYRQETQYF. CDR3 coding DNA: TGTGCCAGCAGCGTGTATCGTCAGGAGACCCAGTACTTC.